This T cell receptor (beta chain) was captured by sequencing in a study of cytomegalovirus exposure and HLA in healthy donors. Between the trimmed V and J ends, which lost 7 bases and 2 bases, there was a span of 11 bases. This CDR3 spans 13 amino acids. The germline CDR1 and CDR2 sequences are MNHNY and SVGAGI (reference sequence). On this clone itself: Its antigen is not identified.

Study results and limitations: Serostatus for CMV was the only available immune exposure information. Prior analysis indicated that the majority of TCR beta V segments exhibited productivity approximately 90% or approximately 30% of the time. Cytomegalovirus association was listed for about 160 TCR beta chains.

The PCR contained 60 Vbeta and 13 Jbeta primers. Clones were read by immunoSEQ multiplex PCR, and TCRdb kept only the in-frame ones, dropping some. The sample comprises about 140,000 clones, around 73% of which are singletons, and around 1.4% rests with the top ten. The clonotype was recovered from a woman between 35 and 50 years old in good health and CMV-seronegative. Sequencing was performed on PBMCs. The chain employs TRBV6-6 and TRBJ2-5; D is unclear. The CDR3 nucleotides are TGTGCCAGCACCTTTTACATACAAGAGACCCAGTACTTC. Encoded protein: CASTFYIQETQYF.